The sequence of this TCR beta chain was determined in a study of shared clonotypes between healthy human individuals. Broader study findings: Non-shared clonotypes showed lower generation probabilities than clonotypes common to all four donors.

With respect to this clone: Its antigen remains unknown.

Germline lookup yields CDR1 ENHRY and CDR2 SYGVKD. V lost 5 bases, J lost 1 base, and 8 bases lay in between. CDR3 length: 13 amino acids. The test was conducted at deep level. The authors split each subset's genomic DNA evenly across several immunoSEQ plates. Assay used: immunoSEQ multiplex PCR; TCRdb lists only in-frame clones, some missing. Of about 1 million clones in the sample, around 76% are singletons; the top ten hold approximately 1.5%. A CD45RA-negative memory subset and a CD45RA+ naive subset were separated from the CD4+ cells. The genes are TRBV10-3 and TRBJ1-1; tentative D call: TRBD1 (6 bases). The clonotype originates from a man aged 18-30 years in good health. The sample comprised memory CD4+ T cells sorted from blood. Subset indicated: CD45RA-negative fraction. The CDR3 DNA reads TGTGCCATCAGTTTACAGGGGAACACTGAAGCTTTCTTT. It encodes CAISLQGNTEAFF.